This T cell receptor beta chain stems from a study of T cells in Graves' hyperthyroidism and ophthalmopathy. About the study: Peripheral blood was taken when the disease was first diagnosed, before any treatment began.

The PBMCs were taken from 10 ml of fresh peripheral blood. In this sample, this clonotype turned up many times. The antigen remains unidentified. CDR1 is SGDLS, CDR2 YYNGEE, per germline. The V gene lost 0 bases and the J gene lost 5 bases, with 12 bases spanning the gap. CDR3 length: 15 residues. Regions amplified from RNA transcripts were the TCR beta CDR3 regions. A set of HTBI primers served as the primers for a first-round RT-PCR of the TCR CDR3. TCRdb passed the multiplex PCR reads through MiXCR, listing each CDR3 protein once. The data show more than 500,000 distinct CDR3 sequences, with 15% to 20% seen just once and about 29% held by the top ten. Study-wide results and caveats: Ophthalmopathy, as predicted by the model, came a median approximately 5.9 months after the prediction.

The receptor comes from a woman in her 30s with Graves' ophthalmopathy. The V gene is TRBV9, the J gene TRBJ2-1; D is tentatively TRBD1 or TRBD2 (7 bases each). Sequenced material: blood. Here the CDR3 reads CASSVGTRGHNEQFF. For the CDR3, the DNA is TGTGCCAGCAGCGTAGGGACTAGGGGGCACAATGAGCAGTTCTTC. Using reference TRBV9 and TRBJ2-1 for the parts outside the CDR3, the full variable domain is DSGVTQTPKHLITATGQRVTLRCSPRSGDLSVYWYQQSLDQGLQFLIQYYNGEERAKGNILERFSAQQFPDLHSELNLSSLELGDSALYFCASSVGTRGHNEQFFGPGTRLTVL.